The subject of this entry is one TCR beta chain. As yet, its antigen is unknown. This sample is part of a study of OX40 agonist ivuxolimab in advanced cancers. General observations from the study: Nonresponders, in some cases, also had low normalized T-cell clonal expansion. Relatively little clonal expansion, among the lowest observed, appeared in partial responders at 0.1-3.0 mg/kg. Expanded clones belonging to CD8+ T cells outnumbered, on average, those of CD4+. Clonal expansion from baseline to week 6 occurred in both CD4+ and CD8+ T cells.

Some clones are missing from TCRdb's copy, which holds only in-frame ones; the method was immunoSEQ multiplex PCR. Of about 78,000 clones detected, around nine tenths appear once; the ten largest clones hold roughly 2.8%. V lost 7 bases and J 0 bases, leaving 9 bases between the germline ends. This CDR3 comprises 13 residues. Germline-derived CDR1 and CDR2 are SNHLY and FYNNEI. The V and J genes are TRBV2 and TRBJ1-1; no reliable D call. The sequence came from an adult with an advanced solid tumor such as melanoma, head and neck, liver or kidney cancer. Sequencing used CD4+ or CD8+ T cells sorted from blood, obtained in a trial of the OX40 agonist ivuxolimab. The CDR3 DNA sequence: TGTGCCAGCAAAAACGATTTGAACACTGAAGCTTTCTTT. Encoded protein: CASKNDLNTEAFF.